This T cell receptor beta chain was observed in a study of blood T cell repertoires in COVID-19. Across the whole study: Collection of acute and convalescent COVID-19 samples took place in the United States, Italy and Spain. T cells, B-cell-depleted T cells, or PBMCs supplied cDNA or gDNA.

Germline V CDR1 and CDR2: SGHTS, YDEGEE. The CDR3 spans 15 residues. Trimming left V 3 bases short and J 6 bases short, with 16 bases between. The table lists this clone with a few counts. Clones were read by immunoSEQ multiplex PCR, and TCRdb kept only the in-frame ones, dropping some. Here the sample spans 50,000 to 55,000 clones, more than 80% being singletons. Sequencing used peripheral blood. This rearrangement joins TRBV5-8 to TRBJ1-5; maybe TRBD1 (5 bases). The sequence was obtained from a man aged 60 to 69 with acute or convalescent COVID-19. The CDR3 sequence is CASSSGQGRSQPQHF. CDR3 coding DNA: TGTGCCAGCAGCTCCGGGCAGGGTAGAAGTCAGCCCCAGCATTTT.